This T cell receptor (beta chain) appears in the sequencing data of a study of T cells in Graves' hyperthyroidism and ophthalmopathy (dated by TCRdb to between 2018 and 2021). A note on the overall study: To identify distinguishing TCR V-J signatures, a discovery cohort of around 100 patients was used, comprising some 43 with Graves' ophthalmopathy and some 60 with stable Graves' hyperthyroidism. Thyroid tissue and blood T-cell repertoires from six or seven Graves' hyperthyroidism patients were also compared in the study. The paper reports TCR Vbeta CDR3 sequencing of fewer than 150 peripheral blood samples: approximately 41 ophthalmopathy, fewer than 80 hyperthyroidism and approximately 17 progressor patients. The roughly 91 discovery patients were randomly divided into training and test sets at a 7:3 ratio. Following sampling, methimazole starting at 30 mg daily was given to hyperthyroidism patients, and high-dose intravenous methylprednisolone was given to ophthalmopathy patients. Whether ophthalmopathy could be predicted prospectively was tested in an independent validation cohort made up of under 20 hyperthyroidism patients plus 17 patients who later progressed to ophthalmopathy.

The TCR beta CDR3 regions were amplified from RNA transcripts. The TCR CDR3 was subjected to a first round of RT-PCR using the HTBI primer set and the Qiagen OneStep RT-PCR kit. Libraries were constructed in a second round of multiplex PCR, after which size selection and purification were performed. Sequencing of the libraries was done on an Illumina HiSeq2000 using paired-end 100 bp reads. Concerning the study's data processing: SOAPnuke was used to process the raw data, throwing out any read that contained adapters or uncalled bases, had a mean Phred below 15, or lacked an exact constant-primer or identifier match. COPE v1.2.5 was used to merge the high-quality paired reads, and each unique nucleotide sequence was defined as a clonotype. MiTCR v1.1 was used to align the clonotypes against IMGT TRBV, TRBD and TRBJ reference segments. Analysis was restricted to V-J combinations with a frequency above 0.0001, which covered roughly 99% of repertoires. A TCS score was defined as the ratio between F50 (clonal expansion) and ExV (chaos), using BLOSUM62-based TCRdist between CDR3 peptides within each V-J. Welch's t-statistics and random forest reduced some 510 V-J features to fewer than 15, which were used in a naive Bayes classifier (R e1071). The similarity between thyroid and blood repertoires was quantified using the Morisita-Horn index. Using fastp at Q25 and MiXCR, TCRdb reprocessed the public reads and kept productive beta chains. Identical CDR3 proteins give one entry, which carries the most common genes and DNA. The V and J calls here are based on TCRdb, not the publication. The sample includes fewer than 750,000 distinct CDR3 sequences, with under 60% observed a single time. Of the sample, roughly 7.7% falls within the top ten clones.

Inclusive of the bounding cysteine and phenylalanine, the CDR3 is 15 residues long. CDR3 DNA only is kept here, 45 bases in frame from base 1. The germline V gene encodes CDR1 DFQATT and CDR2 SNEGSKA (reference sequence). V drops 0 bases and J drops 1 base, leaving 13 bases in between. Stable Graves' hyperthyroidism was defined as the absence of progression to ophthalmopathy over 18 months of follow-up. Hyperthyroidism patients were newly diagnosed, with disease duration under 2 months, and aged 18 to 65 years. The study excluded patients with uncontrolled infections, other autoimmune diseases, pregnancy or lactation. Diagnoses were established on the basis of clinical symptoms, serum thyroxine and TRAb, thyroid ultrasound, and orbital computed tomography. Total RNA was extracted using Trizol reagent, and RNA quality was assessed on an Agilent 2100 Bioanalyzer. Overall study outcomes, separate from this receptor: Sample size was not statistically predetermined, and investigators were not blinded to group allocation. Most expanded thyroid clonotypes (frequency above 0.001) were also found in blood, which suggests that blood repertoires may mirror thyroid immune responses. Ophthalmopathy was separated from stable hyperthyroidism by a 13 V-J signature model, with around 90% sensitivity and roughly 84% specificity obtained in cross-validation and 80%/75% obtained in testing. During validation, the model predicted progression to ophthalmopathy a median of roughly six months ahead of onset, with almost 71% sensitivity and roughly 75% specificity.

This clonotype was seen repeatedly, ten times or more. This clone's antigen is unknown. Per-nucleotide qualities are absent, and no much larger clonotype sits a single base away. The material sequenced was peripheral blood or thyroid tissue (not recorded which). The receptor was isolated from a woman aged 18-35 years with Graves' hyperthyroidism. The sequence joins TRBV20-1 to TRBJ2-7; the D gene cannot be named for sure. The nucleotides read TGCAGTGCTAGAGAACCCCTTTTTAGGTCCTACGAGCAGTACTTC. The resulting protein is CSAREPLFRSYEQYF.